The 18 T cell receptor beta chains reported below all come from one sample, sequenced in a study of blood T cell repertoires in COVID-19. Profiled with immunoSEQ multiplex PCR; TCRdb holds only in-frame clones, not every one. Of roughly 400,000 clones in the sample, 70% to 90% were seen once. Sample: PBMCs or T cells enriched from blood (not recorded which). All receptors derive from a woman aged 40 to 50 with acute COVID-19.

This chain connects TRBV2 to TRBJ2-2; a weak D match, TRBD2 (7 bases). Germline CDR1 reads SNHLY; CDR2 reads FYNNEI. The CDR3 is made up of 15 amino acids. Trimming took off 7 bases at V and 0 bases at J, with 12 bases between the two ends. The CDR3 DNA is TGTGCCAGCAAGGTGGGGGGGCCGAACACCGGGGAGCTGTTTTTT. Translating it yields CASKVGGPNTGELFF. The variable domain in full, with the rest retrieved from reference TRBV2 and TRBJ2-2, is EPEVTQTPSHQVTQMGQEVILRCVPISNHLYFYWYRQILGQKVEFLVSFYNNEISEKSEIFDDQFSVERPDGSNFTLKIRSTKLEDSAMYFCASKVGGPNTGELFFGEGSRLTVL.

The chain recombines TRBV30 with TRBJ2-2, with 7 bases lining up with TRBD2. The CDR3 contains 18 residues. The germline CDR1 and CDR2 sequences are GTSNPN and SVGIG (reference sequence). Germline trimming cut 1 base from V and 1 base from J; bases unmatched to any gene: 12. The CDR3, as DNA: TGTGCCTGGAGTGGCACCCCCGGGTGGGGGGGGAACACCGGGGAGCTGTTTTTT. It encodes CAWSGTPGWGGNTGELFF.

Only one count was recorded for this clone. The chain uses TRBV3-1 (or the pseudogene TRBV3-2) and TRBJ1-2, with TRBD1 identical over 7 bases. Germline V gives CDR1 LGHDT, CDR2 YNNKEL (reference sequence). The length of the CDR3 is 14 residues. J was trimmed by 4 bases and V by 3 bases; bases with no gene match: 5. In DNA form, the CDR3 reads TGTGCCAGCAGCCAGCCGGGACAGAGCTATGGCTACACCTTC. Encoded protein: CASSQPGQSYGYTF.

The J gene is TRBJ2-5, the V gene TRBV3-1 (or the pseudogene TRBV3-2), with 8 bases fitting TRBD2. The J segment lost 5 bases and the V segment lost 4 bases, leaving 9 bases of the junction unmatched. This CDR3 is 15 amino acids long. Germline lookup yields CDR1 LGHDT and CDR2 YNNKEL (reference sequence). This CDR3 reads CASSPKAGVGETQYF. CDR3 DNA sequence: TGTGCCAGCAGCCCTAAAGCGGGGGTGGGTGAGACCCAGTACTTC.

The chain has TRBV12-3 or TRBV12-4 and TRBJ2-7, with D possibly TRBD1 on 5 matching bases. V lost 3 bases and J 5 bases, leaving 8 bases between the germline ends. The CDR3 is 12 amino acids. CDR3 region: CASSLTAHEQYF. The CDR3 DNA reads as TGTGCCAGCAGTTTGACAGCCCACGAGCAGTACTTC.

The J gene is TRBJ1-1, the V gene TRBV2; D not resolved. The V gene lost 6 bases and the J gene lost 2 bases, with 13 bases spanning the gap. The CDR3 is 14 amino acids. CDR1 SNHLY and CDR2 FYNNEI come from the germline V gene. CDR3 protein: CASRADGKNTEAFF. The CDR3 region has the DNA TGTGCCAGCAGGGCGGACGGGAAAAACACTGAAGCTTTCTTT.

The chain is built from TRBV19 and TRBJ1-6; TRBD1 agrees at 7 bases. With 5 bases clipped from V and 5 bases from J, the junction kept 6 bases outside the gene matches. The CDR3 covers 15 residues. CDR1 is LNHDA, CDR2 SQIVND, per germline (reference sequence). The CDR3 protein is CASSLTGTDNSPLHF. The CDR3 DNA sequence: TGTGCCAGTAGTCTTACCGGGACAGATAATTCACCCCTCCACTTT.

The genes are TRBV19 and TRBJ2-7; no clear D. The CDR3 has 13 residues. Germline CDR1 LNHDA, CDR2 SQIVND (reference sequence). V was trimmed by 3 bases and J by 3 bases, leaving 9 bases between them. The CDR3, as DNA: TGTGCCAGTAGTATTAACGGTCTCTACGAGCAGTACTTC. Residues: CASSINGLYEQYF.

The V and J genes are TRBV4-1 and TRBJ2-7; TRBD1 is a possible D gene (6 bases). The V end lost 0 bases, the J end lost 5 bases, and 11 bases lay between the germline ends. Looked up from germline, CDR1 is MGHRA and CDR2 is YSYEKL. CDR3 length: 14 residues. In DNA form, the CDR3 reads TGCGCCAGCAGCCAAGATCTCAACAGGGACGAGCAGTACTTC. It is translated as CASSQDLNRDEQYF.

The V and J genes are TRBV3-1 (or the pseudogene TRBV3-2) and TRBJ2-4; 7 bases fit TRBD2. Unmatched junction bases numbered 8, after V lost 5 bases and J lost 1 base. The CDR3 covers 16 residues. CDR1 and CDR2 (germline): LGHDT, YNNKEL (reference sequence). The CDR3 loop is CASSDPVGGAKNIQYF. CDR3 sequence (DNA): TGTGCCAGCAGCGACCCGGTCGGGGGGGCCAAAAACATTCAGTACTTC.

The V and J genes are TRBV19 and TRBJ1-4; no clear D gene. Germline V gene lookup returns CDR1 LNHDA and CDR2 SQIVND (reference sequence). CDR3 length: 15 residues. V was clipped by 5 bases and J by 6 bases, with 16 bases between them. DNA for the CDR3: TGTGCCAGTAGTTCCGAGTCCTTTGCGTATGAAAAACTGTTTTTT. Its translation is CASSSESFAYEKLFF.

In nucleotides, the CDR3 is TGTGCCTGGAGTCGAGCTGGGACAGGCTCCTACGAGCAGTACTTC. It specifies CAWSRAGTGSYEQYF. This chain connects TRBV30 to TRBJ2-7; 8 nucleotides match TRBD1. CDR1 and CDR2 from the germline V gene are GTSNPN and SVGIG (reference sequence). Trimming cost V 2 bases and J 0 bases; bases outside gene matches: 6. The CDR3 consists of 15 residues.

This sequence joins TRBV18 and TRBJ2-2; perhaps TRBD1 as D (5 bases). The CDR3 loop spans 15 amino acids. CDR1 and CDR2 (germline): KGHSH, LQKENI. Between the trimmed V and J ends, which lost 6 bases and 0 bases, there was a span of 11 bases. This chain's CDR3 is CASSRTPTNTGELFF. The DNA for the CDR3 is TGTGCCAGCTCCCGGACACCAACGAACACCGGGGAGCTGTTTTTT.

The rearrangement uses TRBV29-1 and TRBJ2-7; tentative D call: TRBD2 (5 bases). CDR3 length: 12 residues. The germline V gene has CDR1 SQVTM and CDR2 ANQGSEA. V was shortened by 4 bases and J by 2 bases, with 9 bases between the two germline ends. The DNA for the CDR3 is TGCAGCGTTGTCTCTAGCACCTACGAGCAGTACTTC. This translates into CSVVSSTYEQYF.

This chain joins TRBV7-2 and TRBJ2-7, with a possible D match to TRBD2 (6 bases). Germline-derived CDR1 and CDR2 are SGHTA and FQGNSA. The CDR3 totals 13 residues. Trimming removed 3 bases at V and 7 bases at J, with 13 bases between. For the CDR3, the DNA is TGTGCCAGCAGCTTTGCGGGGTCGAGGGAGCAGTACTTC. It codes for CASSFAGSREQYF.

This clone was seen a few times. In DNA form, the CDR3 reads TGCGCCAGCAGCGAACAGGCGACTGAAGCTTTCTTT. Translating it yields CASSEQATEAFF. The chain recombines TRBV10-2 with TRBJ1-1, with D maybe TRBD1 (5 bases). CDR3 length: 12 residues. The germline V gene encodes CDR1 WSHSY and CDR2 SAAADI. Trimming took 6 bases from V and 5 from J, leaving 10 bases between them.

The CDR3 nucleotides read TGTGCCACCAGCGGAAGGACTAGCGGGGGGGCTGGTGAGCAGTACTTC. It specifies CATSGRTSGGAGEQYF. V and J are TRBV15 and TRBJ2-7, with 15 bases that match TRBD2. Germline CDR1 LNHNV, CDR2 YYDKDF (reference sequence). This CDR3 contains 16 residues. The V segment lost 5 bases and the J segment 7 bases; nucleotides outside the gene matches: 9.

The chain couples TRBV24-1 to TRBJ2-1; D gene ambiguous. Germline CDR1 and CDR2: KGHDR and SFDVKD. The CDR3 loop spans 15 amino acids. V was clipped by 0 bases and J by 2 bases, with 7 bases between them. The CDR3 loop reads CATSDLDQAYNEQFF. CDR3 nucleotide sequence: TGTGCCACCAGTGATTTGGACCAGGCCTACAATGAGCAGTTCTTC.